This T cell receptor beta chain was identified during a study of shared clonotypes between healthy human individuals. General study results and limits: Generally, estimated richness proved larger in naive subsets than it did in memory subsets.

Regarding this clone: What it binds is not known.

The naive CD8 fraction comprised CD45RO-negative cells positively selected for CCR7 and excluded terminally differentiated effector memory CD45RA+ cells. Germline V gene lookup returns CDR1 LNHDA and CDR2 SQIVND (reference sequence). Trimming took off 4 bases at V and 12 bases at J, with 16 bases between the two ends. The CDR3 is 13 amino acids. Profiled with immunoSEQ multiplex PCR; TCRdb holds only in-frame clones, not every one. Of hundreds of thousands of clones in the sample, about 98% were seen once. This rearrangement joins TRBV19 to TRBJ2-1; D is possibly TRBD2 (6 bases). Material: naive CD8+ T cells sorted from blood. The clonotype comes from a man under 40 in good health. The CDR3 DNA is TGTGCCAGTAGTACCAGTCTGGGACTTGCGCAGTTCTTC. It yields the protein CASSTSLGLAQFF.